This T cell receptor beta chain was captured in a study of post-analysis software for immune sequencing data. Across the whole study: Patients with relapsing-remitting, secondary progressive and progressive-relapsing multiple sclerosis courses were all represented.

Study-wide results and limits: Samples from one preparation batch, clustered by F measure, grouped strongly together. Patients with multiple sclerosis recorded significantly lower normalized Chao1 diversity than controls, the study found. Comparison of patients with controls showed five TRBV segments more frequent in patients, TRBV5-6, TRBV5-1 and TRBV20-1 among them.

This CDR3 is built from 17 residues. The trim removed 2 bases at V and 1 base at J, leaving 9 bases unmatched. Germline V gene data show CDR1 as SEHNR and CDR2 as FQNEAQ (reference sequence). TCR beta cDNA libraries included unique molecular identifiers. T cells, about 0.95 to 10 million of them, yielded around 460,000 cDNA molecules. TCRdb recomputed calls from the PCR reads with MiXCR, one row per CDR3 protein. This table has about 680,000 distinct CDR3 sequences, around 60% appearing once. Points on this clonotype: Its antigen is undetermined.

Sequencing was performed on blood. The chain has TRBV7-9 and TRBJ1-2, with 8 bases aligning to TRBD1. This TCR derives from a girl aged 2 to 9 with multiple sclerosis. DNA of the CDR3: TGTGCCAGCAGCTTAACTTACCAGGGGGCCCTTAACTATGGCTACACCTTC. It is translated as CASSLTYQGALNYGYTF.